Presented here are 21 T cell receptor beta chains from one specimen sequenced in a study of T cell repertoires in cytomegalovirus infection. Their antigens are not known. TCRdb redid the calling of the reads with MiXCR, one entry per CDR3 protein. The sample shows tens of thousands of distinct CDR3 sequences, 20% of them seen only once. The sequencing input was PBMCs, sequenced either directly or after in vitro stimulation (not recorded which). Every receptor here comes from a human donor in good health (CMV status not recorded). Some clones in this sample may be carry-over from other donors' samples.

CDR3 residues: CASSVGGGGNEQFF. Here the CDR3 DNA reads TGTGCTAGTTCGGTGGGCGGAGGCGGGAATGAGCAGTTCTTC. The chain has TRBV12-5 and TRBJ2-1, with TRBD2 as a possible D gene (5 bases). The CDR3 totals 14 residues. With 8 bases removed from V and 7 bases from J, the gap between germline ends came to 18 bases. The germline gives CDR1 LGHNT, CDR2 FRNRAP. The full variable domain, completed using reference TRBV12-5 and TRBJ2-1, is DARVTQTPRHKVTEMGQEVTMRCQPILGHNTVFWYRQTMMQGLELLAYFRNRAPLDDSGMPKDRFSAEMPDATLATLKIQPSEPRDSAVYFCASSVGGGGNEQFFGPGTRLTVL.

This clonotype was detected ten times or more. The genes are TRBV28 and TRBJ2-2; no firm D call. V shed 6 bases and J shed 3 bases, with 11 bases lying between them. The germline V gene has CDR1 MDHEN and CDR2 SYDVKM. The CDR3 length is 14 residues. The DNA for the CDR3 is TGTGCCAGCAGAATCTGGGTCGACACCGGGGAGCTGTTTTTT. This encodes CASRIWVDTGELFF.

The V and J genes are TRBV12-3 or TRBV12-4 and TRBJ2-3; maybe TRBD2 (5 bases). V lost 0 bases and J 4 bases, leaving 8 bases between the germline ends. The CDR3 consists of 14 residues. The CDR3 here is CASSLAGEADTQYF. DNA of the CDR3: TGTGCCAGCAGTTTAGCGGGAGAGGCAGATACGCAGTATTTT.

This clonotype was observed a handful of times. The rearrangement joins TRBV7-4 to TRBJ2-7, with 7 bases matching TRBD2. V shed 4 bases, J shed 3 bases, and the junction held 12 bases outside the gene matches. The CDR3 sequence is 16 residues long. Germline-derived CDR1 and CDR2 are SGHVT and SQSDAQ. The CDR3 loop is CASSSMAGELLYEQYF. The CDR3 DNA is TGTGCCAGCAGCTCAATGGCGGGGGAACTACTCTACGAGCAGTACTTC.

This clonotype was detected many times. The chain joins TRBV7-2 to TRBJ2-7, with TRBD1 matching over 9 bases. The CDR3 is 14 residues long. V was clipped by 5 bases and J by 2 bases; unmatched bases: 4. The germline V gene has CDR1 SGHTA and CDR2 FQGNSA. The CDR3 bases are TGTGCCAGCAGCCGACGGACAGGGGCCTACGAGCAGTACTTC. Its protein is CASSRRTGAYEQYF.

In its sample, this clonotype is medium-sized (0.01 to 0.1%). The rearrangement links TRBV18 to TRBJ1-4; D perhaps matches TRBD1 (6 bases). CDR3 length: 15 amino acids. The germline gives CDR1 KGHSH, CDR2 LQKENI. Trimming left V 6 bases short and J 8 bases short, with 19 bases between. CDR3 coding DNA: TGTGCCAGCTCCCTTACAAGGGGGTTCGGAGAAAAACTGTTTTTT. This sequence encodes CASSLTRGFGEKLFF.

This clonotype has ten or more counts. This sequence joins TRBV12-3 or TRBV12-4 and TRBJ2-5, with 11 bases fitting TRBD2. CDR3 length: 15 residues. J was trimmed by 1 base and V by 5 bases; bases with no gene match: 3. The DNA of the CDR3 is TGTGCCAGCAGTCCTAGCGGGAGGCTCCAAGAGACCCAGTACTTC. This sequence encodes CASSPSGRLQETQYF.

This clonotype was seen many times. The V and J genes are TRBV11-2 and TRBJ2-2; D may be TRBD1 (5 bases). This CDR3 has 14 amino acids. V shed 2 bases and J shed 6 bases, with 10 bases lying between them. Germline V gene sequence: CDR1 SGHAT, CDR2 FQNNGV. The CDR3 loop reads CASSLRGASGELFF. In DNA, the CDR3 is TGTGCCAGCAGCTTAAGGGGCGCATCCGGGGAGCTGTTTTTT.

This clonotype was detected many times. The CDR3 protein is CASSQGLHPDTQYF. The CDR3 DNA sequence: TGTGCCAGCAGTCAGGGACTACATCCAGATACGCAGTATTTT. The V call is TRBV7-2, the J call TRBJ2-3; 7 bases fit TRBD2. The CDR3 is made up of 14 amino acids. J gave up 4 bases and V 6 bases, and 7 bases lay outside the gene matches. Germline V CDR1 and CDR2: SGHTA, FQGNSA. Filled out from reference TRBV7-2 and TRBJ2-3, the complete variable domain reads GAGVSQSPSNKVTEKGKDVELRCDPISGHTALYWYRQSLGQGLEFLIYFQGNSAPDKSGLPSDRFSAERTGGSVSTLTIQRTQQEDSAVYLCASSQGLHPDTQYFGPGTRLTVL.

The chain has TRBV20-1 and TRBJ1-5, with D unresolved. Germline CDR1 is DFQATT and CDR2 is SNEGSKA (reference sequence). The CDR3 totals 14 residues. V was trimmed by 2 bases and J by 3 bases, leaving 11 bases between them. This chain's CDR3 is CSARRYSNNQPQHF. The CDR3 DNA sequence: TGCAGTGCTAGACGGTATAGTAACAATCAGCCCCAGCATTTT.

This clonotype was recorded many times. The chain employs TRBV5-4 and TRBJ2-1; D is unresolved. This CDR3 is built from 13 residues. Trimming took 6 bases from V and 4 from J, leaving 11 bases between them. Germline CDR1 is SGHNT and CDR2 is YYREEE (reference sequence). The CDR3 region has the DNA TGTGCCAGCACCTCGTCCGCTTACAATGAGCAGTTCTTC. It translates to CASTSSAYNEQFF.

V and J are TRBV6-2 or TRBV6-3 and TRBJ1-6, with no clear D. V was pared by 6 bases and J by 14 bases, with 11 bases between. The germline gives CDR1 MNHEY, CDR2 SVGEGT. The CDR3 consists of 11 residues. Here the CDR3 reads CASSYPGSLHF. CDR3 in DNA: TGTGCCAGCAGCTACCCTGGGTCCCTCCACTTT.

This rearrangement joins TRBV12-3 or TRBV12-4 to TRBJ2-3; 10 bases map to TRBD2. Losses at the gene ends were 7 bases for V and 4 bases for J; bases not matched to a gene: 5. The CDR3 covers 14 residues. This CDR3 is CASNPSGGADTQYF. CDR3 DNA: TGTGCCAGCAACCCCAGCGGGGGGGCAGATACGCAGTATTTT.

This clonotype was counted only a few times. The chain couples TRBV7-9 to TRBJ1-6, with D unclear. CDR1 is SEHNR and CDR2 is FQNEAQ in the germline V gene (reference sequence). CDR3 length: 14 residues. The V gene lost 5 bases and the J gene lost 8 bases, with 13 bases spanning the gap. The CDR3 sequence: CASSPGREDSPLHF. In DNA, the CDR3 is TGTGCCAGCAGCCCCGGGCGGGAGGATTCACCCCTCCACTTT.

This clonotype was seen a few times. The chain couples TRBV2 to TRBJ1-4; tentative D call: TRBD1 (5 bases). The CDR3 covers 14 residues. With 7 bases removed from V and 0 bases from J, the gap between germline ends came to 9 bases. The germline V gene encodes CDR1 SNHLY and CDR2 FYNNEI. CDR3 in amino acids: CASKGSPTNEKLFF. In DNA, the CDR3 is TGTGCCAGCAAGGGGTCCCCAACTAATGAAAAACTGTTTTTT.

With respect to this clonotype: A single base separates this from a much larger clone, so it may be a read error. V gene TRBV7-2 combines with J gene TRBJ2-1; 8 positions match TRBD2. V lost 6 bases to trimming and J lost 6 bases; unmatched junction nucleotides: 4. Germline V CDR1 and CDR2: SGHTA, FQGNSA. This CDR3 comprises 13 residues. The CDR3 DNA follows: TGTGCCAGCAGTAAGACTAGCGTCAATGAGCAGTTCTTC. Its protein is CASSKTSVNEQFF.

Worth noting for this clonotype: In this CDR3 the conserved last residue, phenylalanine or tryptophan, is missing, so a read error is likely. No DNA is shown, since the ends of the CDR3 on it are uncertain; the CDR3 is the one TCRdb lists. The genes are TRBV7-2 and TRBJ2-1; the DNA was not used to check the table's D call, TRBD1. Germline V lookup: CDR1 SGHTA, CDR2 FQGNSA. Both ends counted, the CDR3 spans 19 residues. CDR3 loop: CASSLAGGVALSFYNEQVC.

In its sample, this clonotype was seen a few times. The CDR3 region is CASSLGFGISNNYGYTF. The CDR3 nucleotides read TGTGCCAGCAGCTTAGGATTTGGTATATCTAATAACTATGGCTACACCTTC. J is TRBJ1-2 and V is TRBV11-2; the D is unclear. There are 17 residues in the CDR3. V lost 1 base, J lost 1 base, and 16 bases lay in between. Germline values: CDR1 SGHAT, CDR2 FQNNGV.

The chain couples TRBV12-3 or TRBV12-4 to TRBJ1-1; 7 positions agree with TRBD1. This CDR3 is built from 15 residues. J was trimmed by 0 bases and V by 7 bases; bases with no gene match: 8. The CDR3 loop is CASNTGEKMNTEAFF. CDR3 bases: TGTGCCAGCAATACAGGGGAAAAAATGAACACTGAAGCTTTCTTT.

The V call is TRBV7-2, the J call TRBJ2-3; D may be TRBD1 (6 bases). Germline-derived CDR1 and CDR2 are SGHTA and FQGNSA. The CDR3 has 14 amino acids. The V end lost 3 bases, the J end lost 4 bases, and 11 bases lay between the germline ends. The CDR3 loop is CASSFVRGADTQYF. The CDR3, as DNA: TGTGCCAGCAGCTTTGTCAGGGGCGCAGATACGCAGTATTTT. The full variable domain, its missing parts supplied by reference TRBV7-2 and TRBJ2-3, is GAGVSQSPSNKVTEKGKDVELRCDPISGHTALYWYRQSLGQGLEFLIYFQGNSAPDKSGLPSDRFSAERTGGSVSTLTIQRTQQEDSAVYLCASSFVRGADTQYFGPGTRLTVL.

This rearrangement joins TRBV5-4 to TRBJ2-3, with 14 bases that match TRBD2. V lost 4 bases, J lost 3 bases, and 4 bases stayed unmatched. In germline, CDR1 is SGHNT, CDR2 YYREEE (reference sequence). CDR3 length: 16 residues. This CDR3 is CASSRGLAGVTDTQYF. The CDR3 DNA is TGTGCCAGCAGCCGGGGACTAGCGGGAGTTACAGATACGCAGTATTTT. Drawing the rest from reference TRBV5-4 and TRBJ2-3, the complete variable domain is ETGVTQSPTHLIKTRGQQVTLRCSSQSGHNTVSWYQQALGQGPQFIFQYYREEENGRGNFPPRFSGLQFPNYSSELNVNALELDDSALYLCASSRGLAGVTDTQYFGPGTRLTVL.